What follows is one T cell receptor (beta chain) and its context. The data were obtained in a study of blood T cell repertoires in COVID-19. Study summary: Spain, Italy and the United States supplied samples that represented acute and convalescent COVID-19. The cDNA or gDNA used as material had been derived from T cells, B-cell-depleted T cells, or PBMCs.

How the authors handled the data: Nucleated cell counts were estimated from reference gene primer amplification. The assay was immunoSEQ multiplex PCR, and TCRdb's table has in-frame clones only and misses some. Clonal size and the V and J genes are those of that table, whereas D and trimming came from the DNA. The sample records about 140,000 clones, 80% to 90% being singletons. The CDR3 runs to 15 residues. CDR1 and CDR2 from the germline V gene are SGHRS and YFSETQ. V was clipped by 6 bases and J by 3 bases; unmatched bases: 6. The specimen was peripheral blood. The receptor's source is a man aged 60-69 years with active or convalescent COVID-19. The rearrangement links TRBV5-1 to TRBJ2-5; 12 bases are shared with TRBD2. CDR3 residues: CASKSSGRAEETQYF. The CDR3 region has the DNA TGCGCCAGCAAATCTAGCGGGAGGGCGGAAGAGACCCAGTACTTC.